The 27 T cell receptor beta chains below come from one sample, sequenced in a study of blood T cell repertoires in COVID-19. TCRdb's table, derived via immunoSEQ multiplex PCR, lists solely in-frame clones and lacks some. Of some 160,000 clones in the sample, 76% are singletons; the top ten hold 3.5% to 4.5%. Sequencing used peripheral blood. These receptors originate from a man in his sixties with acute or convalescent COVID-19.

This clone has just a few counts. V and J are TRBV25-1 and TRBJ2-3; D may be TRBD2 (7 bases). Germline V gene sequence: CDR1 MGHDK, CDR2 SYGVNS. This CDR3 comprises 16 residues. V was shortened by 4 bases and J by 3 bases, with 17 bases between the two germline ends. Here the CDR3 reads CASSALGGGTTDTQYF. The DNA of the CDR3 is TGTGCCAGCAGTGCCCTAGGGGGAGGGACAACAGATACGCAGTATTTT.

This chain uses TRBV5-6 with TRBJ2-6; a weak D match, TRBD1 (5 bases). V was trimmed by 4 bases and J by 4 bases, leaving 9 bases between them. CDR3 length: 14 amino acids. CDR1 SGHDT and CDR2 YYEEEE come from the germline V gene. CDR3 protein: CASSRRAGANVLTF. As DNA, the CDR3 is TGTGCCAGCAGCCGCAGGGCAGGGGCCAACGTCCTGACTTTC.

This chain links TRBV25-1 with TRBJ2-3; TRBD2 matches at 8 bases. Germline V gives CDR1 MGHDK, CDR2 SYGVNS. The CDR3 totals 14 residues. Trimming removed 7 bases from V and 6 bases from J; junction bases left unmatched: 9. CDR3 bases: TGTGCCAGCACCCCGGGACTAGAATCGGATACGCAGTATTTT. Protein product: CASTPGLESDTQYF.

This clone appeared a few times. This chain uses TRBV19 with TRBJ1-5; D unresolved. The CDR3 extends over 16 amino acids. V lost 10 bases, J lost 0 bases, and 19 bases lay in between. Germline V gene lookup returns CDR1 LNHDA and CDR2 SQIVND (reference sequence). The CDR3 loop reads CATKLGSTNSNQPQHF. CDR3 nucleotides: TGTGCCACCAAATTGGGGAGTACGAATAGCAATCAGCCCCAGCATTTT.

V and J are TRBV5-6 and TRBJ2-7; TRBD2 agrees at 7 bases. The CDR3 extends over 14 amino acids. Germline CDR1 reads SGHDT; CDR2 reads YYEEEE. After removal of 4 bases from V and 8 bases from J, the junction contained 12 bases not matched to a gene. The CDR3 spells CASSAGEDLRKQYF. CDR3 nucleotides: TGTGCCAGCAGCGCGGGGGAGGATCTACGGAAGCAGTACTTC.

The chain couples TRBV14 to TRBJ2-5, with D perhaps matching TRBD1 (6 bases). The CDR3 spans 14 residues. The germline V gene has CDR1 SGHDN and CDR2 FVKESK. V was clipped by 6 bases and J by 2 bases, with 13 bases between them. DNA of the CDR3: TGTGCCAGCAGTCCTACAGGGAGACAAGAGACCCAGTACTTC. Translated, it gives CASSPTGRQETQYF.

This clone was picked up a small number of times. The chain recombines TRBV28 with TRBJ1-2; 8 nucleotides match TRBD1. The CDR3 is 15 residues long. The ends lost 1 base at V and 4 bases at J; junction bases unmatched: 5. CDR1 and CDR2 from the germline V gene are MDHEN and SYDVKM. CDR3 DNA: TGTGCCAGCAGTTTATCGTCAGGGGGCGCCTATGGCTACACCTTC. It yields the protein CASSLSSGGAYGYTF.

The chain carries TRBV3-1 (or the pseudogene TRBV3-2) and TRBJ1-6, with TRBD1 matching over 7 bases. Trimming at V came to 4 bases and at J to 6 bases, leaving 9 bases not matched to a gene. The germline gives CDR1 LGHDT, CDR2 YNNKEL (reference sequence). This CDR3 has 16 amino acids. CDR3 residues: CASSLRGQVFNSPLHF. The CDR3 nucleotides are TGTGCCAGCAGCCTACGAGGACAGGTCTTTAATTCACCCCTCCACTTT.

DNA of the CDR3: TGTGCCAGCAGTTTATCCTGGTCTACAGGGGCCGCCTACGAGCAGTACTTC. Protein: CASSLSWSTGAAYEQYF. V usage is TRBV27 and J usage is TRBJ2-7; 7 positions match TRBD1. Germline-derived CDR1 and CDR2 are MNHEY and SMNVEV (reference sequence). The CDR3 has 17 amino acids. Trimming cost V 0 bases and J 2 bases; bases outside gene matches: 10.

This clone was seen at least ten times. The chain recombines TRBV4-2 with TRBJ1-2; perhaps TRBD1 as D (5 bases). The V and J ends lost 0 bases and 0 bases respectively, with 8 bases between them. The CDR3 has 15 residues. Germline values: CDR1 LGHNA, CDR2 YNFKEQ. The CDR3 DNA reads TGTGCCAGCAGCCAAGACAGGGCTACTAACTATGGCTACACCTTC. As protein: CASSQDRATNYGYTF.

In DNA form, the CDR3 reads TGTGCCTGGAGTGTAGCGGGGCCCGGGGAGCAGTACTTC. Translating it yields CAWSVAGPGEQYF. The genes are TRBV30 and TRBJ2-7; TRBD2 matches 7 bases. V lost 0 bases and J lost 7; bases outside the gene matches: 6. Germline CDR1 and CDR2: GTSNPN and SVGIG (reference sequence). The CDR3 is 13 residues long.

This chain joins TRBV11-2 and TRBJ2-5; a weak D match, TRBD2 (5 bases). Trimming cost V 7 bases and J 5 bases, with 17 bases left between them. CDR1 is SGHAT, CDR2 FQNNGV, per germline. This CDR3 has 14 residues. The CDR3 here is CASIEDSAGETQYF. The CDR3 DNA is TGTGCCAGCATCGAGGACTCGGCCGGGGAGACCCAGTACTTC. Looking up the rest from reference TRBV11-2 and TRBJ2-5 gives the full variable domain: EAGVAQSPRYKIIEKRQSVAFWCNPISGHATLYWYQQILGQGPKLLIQFQNNGVVDDSQLPKDRFSAERLKGVDSTLKIQPAKLEDSAVYLCASIEDSAGETQYFGPGTRLLVL.

This clone is a singleton in its sample. The chain recombines TRBV3-1 (or the pseudogene TRBV3-2) with TRBJ1-2; D gene unclear. Germline CDR1 and CDR2: LGHDT and YNNKEL (reference sequence). The CDR3 is made up of 18 amino acids. Trimming pared 0 bases from V and 4 bases from J, leaving 21 bases between. CDR3 in amino acids: CASSQDIEAGGRTYGYTF. The CDR3, as DNA: TGTGCCAGCAGCCAAGATATCGAGGCCGGCGGGAGGACCTATGGCTACACCTTC.

This clone was counted between two and nine times. The chain is built from TRBV5-1 and TRBJ2-7; D unresolved. Looked up from germline, CDR1 is SGHRS and CDR2 is YFSETQ. The CDR3 runs 13 residues. Trimming left V 1 base short and J 2 bases short, with 7 bases between. This CDR3 is CASSLPNAYEQYF. CDR3 in DNA: TGCGCCAGCAGCTTGCCTAATGCCTACGAGCAGTACTTC.

V and J are TRBV12-3 or TRBV12-4 and TRBJ1-1; D perhaps matches TRBD1 (5 bases). The CDR3 runs to 13 residues. Trimming removed 6 bases from V and 0 bases from J, with 8 bases in between. CDR3 DNA: TGTGCCAGCAGCGCACAGGTGAACACTGAAGCTTTCTTT. Translated, it gives CASSAQVNTEAFF.

The chain links TRBV3-1 (or the pseudogene TRBV3-2) to TRBJ2-7; maybe TRBD2 (6 bases). Germline V CDR1 and CDR2: LGHDT, YNNKEL (reference sequence). The CDR3 runs 12 residues. Trimming cost V 4 bases and J 8 bases, with 12 bases left between them. The CDR3 nucleotides read TGTGCCAGCAGCCCTTTGGCGGGACAGCAGTACTTC. Translation gives CASSPLAGQQYF.

The chain recombines TRBV28 with TRBJ2-1, with D possibly matching TRBD1 (7 bases). CDR3 length equals 15 residues. V was clipped by 6 bases and J by 2 bases, with 14 bases between them. The germline V gene has CDR1 MDHEN and CDR2 SYDVKM. Here the CDR3 reads CASSPQGGPYNEQFF. In DNA form, the CDR3 reads TGTGCCAGCAGCCCTCAGGGGGGTCCCTACAATGAGCAGTTCTTC.

The chain links TRBV20-1 to TRBJ2-5, with 10 bases identical to TRBD1. There are 15 residues in the CDR3. The germline CDR1 and CDR2 sequences are DFQATT and SNEGSKA (reference sequence). The trim removed 3 bases at V and 5 bases at J, leaving 9 bases unmatched. The CDR3 nucleotides read TGCAGTGCTAGTTCCGGGACAGGGGTTGGGGAGACCCAGTACTTC. Translating it yields CSASSGTGVGETQYF.

This clone occurred a few times. This rearrangement joins TRBV11-2 to TRBJ2-3; weak D call: TRBD1 (6 bases). CDR1 is SGHAT and CDR2 is FQNNGV in the germline V gene. This CDR3 has 12 amino acids. The V end lost 5 bases, the J end lost 5 bases, and 8 bases lay between the germline ends. CDR3 nucleotides: TGTGCCAGCAGCCCACAGGGAGATACGCAGTATTTT. It yields the protein CASSPQGDTQYF.

The CDR3 nucleotides are TGCGCCAGCGCATCCCAGGGAACTAGCACAGATACGCAGTATTTT. Its protein product is CASASQGTSTDTQYF. V and J are TRBV5-1 and TRBJ2-3; D is perhaps TRBD1 (5 bases). Trimming removed 7 bases from V and 0 bases from J, with 15 bases in between. The CDR3 totals 15 residues. The germline V gene has CDR1 SGHRS and CDR2 YFSETQ.

This clone was observed a handful of times. The gene calls are TRBV7-9 and TRBJ2-7, with 8 bases identical to TRBD1. CDR1 is SEHNR and CDR2 is FQNEAQ in the germline V gene (reference sequence). The CDR3 totals 12 residues. The trim removed 5 bases at V and 9 bases at J, leaving 6 bases unmatched. In DNA, the CDR3 is TGTGCCAGCAGCCCAGGACAGGGCTCGCAGTACTTC. Encoded protein: CASSPGQGSQYF.

The gene calls are TRBV13 and TRBJ2-1; the match to TRBD2 covers 8 bases. The CDR3 covers 16 residues. V was clipped by 3 bases and J by 0 bases; unmatched bases: 4. Germline CDR1 PRHDT, CDR2 FYEKMQ (reference sequence). The chain's CDR3 is CASSLASGYSYNEQFF. The CDR3 bases are TGTGCCAGCAGCTTGGCTAGCGGGTACTCCTACAATGAGCAGTTCTTC.

The chain has TRBV5-6 and TRBJ2-3; 7 bases map to TRBD1. J lost 1 base, V lost 3 bases, and 2 bases had no gene match. Per the germline V gene, CDR1 is SGHDT and CDR2 is YYEEEE. CDR3 length: 14 amino acids. In DNA form, the CDR3 reads TGTGCCAGCAGCTCCGGACAGGGCACAGATACGCAGTATTTT. It encodes CASSSGQGTDTQYF.

The chain combines TRBV19 with TRBJ2-1, with 16 bases aligning to TRBD2. Germline assignment: CDR1 LNHDA and CDR2 SQIVND (reference sequence). The CDR3 has 19 residues. V dropped 6 bases and J dropped 2; count of bases not matched to a gene: 10. The CDR3 loop reads CASRQAGLAGGPTYNEQFF. DNA for the CDR3: TGTGCCAGTAGACAAGCGGGACTAGCGGGAGGGCCTACCTACAATGAGCAGTTCTTC.

This rearrangement joins TRBV10-2 to TRBJ2-7, with D maybe TRBD1 (6 bases). Looked up from germline, CDR1 is WSHSY and CDR2 is SAAADI. CDR3 length: 13 residues. The V end was cut by 6 bases, the J end by 3 bases, with 12 bases between. CDR3 protein: CASSRQAFYEQYF. DNA of the CDR3: TGCGCCAGCAGCCGACAGGCCTTCTACGAGCAGTACTTC.

The chain combines TRBV18 with TRBJ1-1, with unresolved D. Germline CDR1 KGHSH, CDR2 LQKENI. The CDR3 totals 13 residues. With 4 bases removed from V and 3 bases from J, the gap between germline ends came to 9 bases. The CDR3 reads CASSRGQDTEAFF. The DNA of the CDR3 is TGTGCCAGCTCACGAGGGCAGGACACTGAAGCTTTCTTT.

This clone appeared once. V usage is TRBV27 and J usage is TRBJ2-7, with 8 bases identical to TRBD1. The CDR3 extends over 15 amino acids. V shed 6 bases, J shed 3 bases, and the junction held 10 bases outside the gene matches. The germline CDR1 and CDR2 sequences are MNHEY and SMNVEV (reference sequence). The CDR3 DNA is TGTGCCAGCAGCTCGCGGACAGGGACCCTCTACGAGCAGTACTTC. It is translated as CASSSRTGTLYEQYF.